Listed below are T cell receptor beta chains from one sample, sequenced in a study of cytomegalovirus exposure and HLA in healthy donors. The table came from immunoSEQ multiplex PCR; TCRdb's copy has only in-frame clones and leaves some out. There are under 130,000 clones in the sample; more than 65% occur only once, and approximately 8.2% lies in the top ten. Sequencing input: PBMCs. The receptors originated from a man aged 35-49 years in good health and CMV-seropositive. Both conserved end residues are part of each CDR3. The order of the fields is clone size, D gene, J gene, V gene, CDR3 protein, CDR3 DNA. A D gene is named only where the DNA matches it firmly. Expanded clones get a size class; other rows say once, few or many, or leave the size out.

few	TRBD2	TRBJ2-6	TRBV18	CASSPRGRRRGESKANVLTF	TGTGCCAGCTCACCGAGGGGACGGCGGCGGGGGGAATCTAAGGCCAACGTCCTGACTTTC
NA	TRBD2	TRBJ2-7	TRBV7-8	CASSSPGLAGGSLPYEQYF	TGTGCCAGCAGCTCACCGGGACTAGCGGGGGGATCGTTGCCCTACGAGCAGTACTTC
once	NA	TRBJ1-1	TRBV29-1	CSVSQGRDYPRF	TGCAGCGTATCACAGGGTCGGGATTACCCCCGCTTT
NA	TRBD2	TRBJ2-1	TRBV2	CASSYSGGISNEQFF	TGTGCCAGCAGCTACAGCGGGGGAATTAGCAATGAGCAGTTCTTC
NA	NA	TRBJ2-2	TRBV5-1	CASSPWVSSETGELFF	TGCGCCAGCAGCCCGTGGGTATCTAGCGAAACCGGGGAGCTGTTTTTT
NA	TRBD2	TRBJ2-1	TRBV2	CASSRTRRGRSYNEQFF	TGTGCCAGCAGTAGGACTAGAAGGGGCAGATCCTACAATGAGCAGTTCTTC
few	TRBD1	TRBJ2-6	TRBV27	CASGPPGTASSGANVLTF	TGTGCCAGCGGTCCGCCGGGGACAGCCTCCTCTGGGGCCAACGTCCTGACTTTC
NA	TRBD1	TRBJ1-2	TRBV4-2	CASSRGGTGDGYTF	TGTGCCAGCAGCAGGGGTGGGACAGGGGATGGCTACACCTTC
NA	NA	TRBJ2-2	TRBV20-1	CSARGTGELFF	TGCAGTGCGCGGGGAACCGGGGAGCTGTTTTTT
NA	NA	TRBJ2-7	TRBV6-5	CASSYSAGVYEQYF	TGTGCCAGCAGTTACTCGGCAGGGGTCTACGAGCAGTACTTC
few	NA	TRBJ2-6	TRBV21-1	CASSKVMSAGDVSGANVLTF	TGTGCCAGCAGCAAAGTTATGTCGGCAGGGGACGTCTCTGGGGCCAACGTCCTGACTTTC
NA	NA	TRBJ2-5	TRBV5-4	CASSLELGEGETQYF	TGTGCCAGCAGCTTGGAACTTGGAGAGGGAGAGACCCAGTACTTC
NA	TRBD2	TRBJ2-5	TRBV7-9	CASSLGLAGAETQYF	TGTGCCAGCAGCTTGGGACTAGCGGGAGCAGAGACCCAGTACTTC
NA	NA	TRBJ2-1	TRBV7-9	CASSLDRLGGEQFF	TGTGCCAGCAGCTTAGACCGTCTGGGAGGTGAGCAGTTCTTC
NA	NA	TRBJ1-1	TRBV19	CASIPSGGTEAFF	TGTGCCAGTATTCCGTCCGGGGGCACTGAAGCTTTCTTT
NA	NA	TRBJ1-5	TRBV6-4	CASSRESNQPQHF	TGTGCCAGCAGTCGGGAGTCCAATCAGCCCCAGCATTTT
NA	TRBD1	TRBJ1-2	TRBV4-3	CASSYLSGQGYGYTF	TGCGCCAGCAGCTACCTCTCAGGACAGGGCTATGGCTACACCTTC
NA	TRBD1	TRBJ2-7	TRBV7-2	CASSSGQGTHEQYF	TGTGCCAGCAGCTCAGGACAGGGTACACACGAGCAGTACTTC
once	NA	TRBJ2-5	TRBV19	CASSIRGQGQETQYF	TGTGCCAGTAGTATAAGGGGTCAGGGCCAAGAGACCCAGTACTTC
NA	NA	TRBJ2-7	TRBV10-3	CATLGTDSYEQYF	TGTGCCACCTTGGGGACTGACTCCTACGAGCAGTACTTC
NA	TRBD2	TRBJ2-1	TRBV7-2	CASSLVRGGAYNEQFF	TGTGCCAGCAGCTTAGTTCGCGGGGGGGCCTACAATGAGCAGTTCTTC
NA	TRBD2	TRBJ2-1	TRBV7-3	CASSLIGEGAEQFF	TGTGCCAGCAGCTTAATTGGGGAGGGCGCTGAGCAGTTCTTC
once	TRBD1	TRBJ2-6	TRBV7-3	CASSSGQGTGANVLTF	TGTGCCAGCAGCTCGGGACAGGGAACTGGGGCCAACGTCCTGACTTTC
NA	NA	TRBJ2-2	TRBV7-2	CASRAGRNTGELFF	TGTGCCAGCAGGGCGGGGCGAAACACCGGGGAGCTGTTTTTT
NA	NA	TRBJ1-3	TRBV20-1	CSSAGGNTIYF	TGCAGTTCAGCAGGTGGAAACACCATATATTTT
few	NA	TRBJ2-7	TRBV15	CATSRDNSGRPYEQYF	TGTGCCACCAGCAGAGATAATAGCGGACGGCCCTACGAGCAGTACTTC
once	TRBD1	TRBJ2-7	TRBV9	CASSPGGSTGNEQYF	TGTGCCAGCAGCCCAGGGGGTTCCACGGGGAACGAGCAGTACTTC
NA	TRBD2	TRBJ2-2	TRBV7-2	CASRPRSGVNTGELFF	TGTGCCAGCAGACCCCGTAGCGGGGTGAACACCGGGGAGCTGTTTTTT
NA	NA	TRBJ2-3	TRBV11-3	CASSFSGADTQYF	TGTGCCAGCAGCTTCAGTGGTGCAGATACGCAGTATTTT
NA	TRBD2	TRBJ2-1	TRBV7-2	CASSQTSGGYNEQFF	TGTGCCAGCAGCCAAACTAGCGGGGGGTACAATGAGCAGTTCTTC
NA	NA	TRBJ2-3	TRBV6-5	CASSYVAGSTDTQYF	TGTGCCAGCAGTTACGTTGCGGGCAGCACAGATACGCAGTATTTT
NA	TRBD2	TRBJ2-7	TRBV9	CASSVGLAGGHEQYF	TGTGCCAGCAGCGTGGGACTAGCGGGGGGCCACGAGCAGTACTTC